The clone carrying this T cell receptor (beta chain) was picked up many times. What it binds is not known. The data were taken from a study of early T cells in non-severe SARS-CoV-2 infection. Study as a whole: Whole-blood bulk RNA, unsorted, was sequenced, and chains were unpaired. Whole-study results and caveats: Anti-spike CD8 specificities were favored by VDJdb matching, whose results missed private and CD4 specificities.

Germline V gene sequence: CDR1 SNHLY, CDR2 FYNNEI. V was clipped by 6 bases and J by 3 bases, with 15 bases between them. The CDR3 loop spans 14 amino acids. Attachment of unique molecular identifiers to individual cDNA molecules was performed. From the 5' RACE reads, TCRdb called clonotypes with MiXCR, one entry per CDR3 protein. The repertoire holds fewer than 50,000 distinct CDR3 sequences, with roughly 6% as singletons. This clonotype originated in an adult who was a healthcare worker with PCR-confirmed SARS-CoV-2 infection or an uninfected control (not recorded which). Sequenced: whole blood. V gene TRBV2 combines with J gene TRBJ2-7; D perhaps matches TRBD1 (6 bases). CDR3 amino acids: CASRSSGTIYEQYF. The CDR3 DNA sequence: TGTGCCAGCAGGAGTTCCGGGACAATCTACGAGCAGTACTTC.